A selection of T cell receptor beta chains follows, all from one sample in a study of cytotoxic CD8 clonotypes in ibrutinib-treated CLL. Some clones are missing from TCRdb's copy, which holds only in-frame ones; the method was immunoSEQ multiplex PCR. The sample has roughly 220,000 clones; 75% to 80% are singletons. Sequencing used PBMCs, obtained after 12 months of ibrutinib treatment. These receptors all stem from a human donor with chronic lymphocytic leukemia. Both conserved end residues are part of each CDR3. Each record gives: J gene, V gene, CDR3 protein.

TRBJ1-5	TRBV18	CASSPEGTRNQPQHF
TRBJ1-2	TRBV5-1	CASSLETGTESGYTF
TRBJ2-7	TRBV6-5	CASSYSEYEQYF
TRBJ1-2	TRBV5-1	CASSLEAQGGYGYTF
TRBJ2-7	TRBV5-6	CASSLGDRGYYHEQYF
TRBJ2-7	TRBV7-8	CASSLVGAGTYEQYF
TRBJ2-3	TRBV2	CASSGTGSGTQYF
TRBJ2-5	TRBV7-8	CASTPSMGTQYF
TRBJ2-5	TRBV9	CASSAARGGPQYF
TRBJ2-2	TRBV5-1	CASRWGGVPGELFF
TRBJ2-7	TRBV5-6	CASSWGRGGYEQYF
TRBJ1-2	TRBV6-5	CASSYGQDSPLGGYTF
TRBJ2-3	TRBV5-1	CASSMRQGETQYF
TRBJ2-5	TRBV7-9	CASSLTALQETQYF
TRBJ1-1	TRBV29-1	CSVVVVLNTEAFF
TRBJ2-7	TRBV18	CASSLSQGASYEQYF
TRBJ1-1	TRBV30	CAWRWTLEGQAFF
TRBJ1-2	TRBV18	CASSPGQDNYGYTF
TRBJ2-7	TRBV11-3	CASSPRAGGSYEQYF
TRBJ2-7	TRBV14	CASSQLSSLSYEQYF
TRBJ2-5	TRBV18	CASSPQGETQYF
TRBJ1-6	TRBV19	CASSPTGGNSPLHF
TRBJ1-1	TRBV5-6	CASSSRQGWQAFF
TRBJ2-1	TRBV6-1	CASSEVSLPPYEQFF
TRBJ1-1	TRBV27	CASGGTNTEAFF
TRBJ2-1	TRBV10-3	CAISVGSYNEQFF
TRBJ2-7	TRBV23-1	CASNRSLCVYEQYF
TRBJ2-3	TRBV11-2	CASSFSLGTDTQYF
TRBJ2-7	TRBV15	CATSRDPSGGAYEQYF
TRBJ1-6	TRBV5-6	CASSEMRNSDAYNSPLHF
TRBJ1-1	TRBV29-1	CSVEVLAGTNTEAFF
TRBJ2-7	TRBV7-6	CASSSIGGAAAKTREQYF
TRBJ1-2	TRBV5-8	CASRSDRGGYTF
TRBJ2-6	TRBV7-9	CASSPQVSDVLTF
TRBJ1-3	TRBV6-5	CASSYSYF